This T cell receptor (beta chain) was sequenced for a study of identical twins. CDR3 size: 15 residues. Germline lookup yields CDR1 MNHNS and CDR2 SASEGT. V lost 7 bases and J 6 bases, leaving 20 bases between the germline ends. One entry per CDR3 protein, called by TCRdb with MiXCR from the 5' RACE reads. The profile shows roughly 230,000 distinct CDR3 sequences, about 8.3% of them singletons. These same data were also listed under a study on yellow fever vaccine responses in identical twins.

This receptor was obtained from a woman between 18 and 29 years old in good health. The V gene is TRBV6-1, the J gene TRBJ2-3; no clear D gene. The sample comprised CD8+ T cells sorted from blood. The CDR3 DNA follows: TGTGCCAGCATTGCGACCGAGATAGTCTTTGATACGCAGTATTTT. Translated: CASIATEIVFDTQYF.